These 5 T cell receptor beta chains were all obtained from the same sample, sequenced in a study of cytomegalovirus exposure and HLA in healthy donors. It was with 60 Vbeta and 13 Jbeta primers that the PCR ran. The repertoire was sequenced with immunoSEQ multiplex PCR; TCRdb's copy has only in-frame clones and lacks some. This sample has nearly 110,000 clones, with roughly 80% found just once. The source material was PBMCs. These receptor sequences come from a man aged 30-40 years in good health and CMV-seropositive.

The CDR3 sequence: CASSSHKGSNQPQHF. CDR3 DNA sequence: TGTGCCAGCAGCTCTCACAAGGGGAGCAATCAGCCCCAGCATTTT. The rearrangement uses TRBV7-2 and TRBJ1-5; a weak D match, TRBD1 (5 bases). V was cut by 4 bases and J by 1 base, with 11 bases left in between. The CDR3 covers 15 residues. CDR1 and CDR2 (germline): SGHTA, FQGNSA.

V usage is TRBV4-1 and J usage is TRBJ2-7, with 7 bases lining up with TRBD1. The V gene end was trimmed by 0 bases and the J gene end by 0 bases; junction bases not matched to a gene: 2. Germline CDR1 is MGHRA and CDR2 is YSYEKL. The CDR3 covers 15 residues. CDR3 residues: CASSQEGGGSYEQYF. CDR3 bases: TGCGCCAGCAGCCAAGAAGGGGGCGGCTCCTACGAGCAGTACTTC.

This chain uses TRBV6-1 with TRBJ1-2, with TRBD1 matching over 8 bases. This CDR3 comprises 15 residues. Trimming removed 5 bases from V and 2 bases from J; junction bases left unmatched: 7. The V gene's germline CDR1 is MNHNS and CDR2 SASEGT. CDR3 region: CASSTRQGLNYGYTF. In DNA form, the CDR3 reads TGTGCCAGCAGTACCAGACAGGGGCTGAACTATGGCTACACCTTC.

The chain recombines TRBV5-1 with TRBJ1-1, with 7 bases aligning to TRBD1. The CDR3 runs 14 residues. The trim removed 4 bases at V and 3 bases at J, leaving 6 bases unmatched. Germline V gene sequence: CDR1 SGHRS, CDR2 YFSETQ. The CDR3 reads CASSLGQRHTEAFF. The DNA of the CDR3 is TGCGCCAGCAGCCTGGGACAGCGTCACACTGAAGCTTTCTTT. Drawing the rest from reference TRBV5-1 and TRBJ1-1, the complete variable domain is KAGVTQTPRYLIKTRGQQVTLSCSPISGHRSVSWYQQTPGQGLQFLFEYFSETQRNKGNFPGRFSGRQFSNSRSEMNVSTLELGDSALYLCASSLGQRHTEAFFGQGTRLTVV.

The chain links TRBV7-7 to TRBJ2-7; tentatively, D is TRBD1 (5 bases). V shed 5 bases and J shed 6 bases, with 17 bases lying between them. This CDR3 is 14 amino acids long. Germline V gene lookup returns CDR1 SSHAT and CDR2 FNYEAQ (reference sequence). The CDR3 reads CASSARAQGGEQYF. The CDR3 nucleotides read TGTGCCAGCAGCGCCCGGGCCCAGGGTGGCGAGCAGTACTTC.